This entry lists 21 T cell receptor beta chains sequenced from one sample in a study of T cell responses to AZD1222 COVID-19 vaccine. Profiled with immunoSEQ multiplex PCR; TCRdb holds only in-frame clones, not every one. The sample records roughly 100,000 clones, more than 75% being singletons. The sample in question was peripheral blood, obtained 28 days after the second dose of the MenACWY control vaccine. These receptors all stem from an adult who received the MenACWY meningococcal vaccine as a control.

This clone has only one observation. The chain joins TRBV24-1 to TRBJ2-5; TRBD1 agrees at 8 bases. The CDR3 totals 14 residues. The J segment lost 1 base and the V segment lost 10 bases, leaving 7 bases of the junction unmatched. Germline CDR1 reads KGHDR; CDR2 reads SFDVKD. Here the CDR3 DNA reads TGTGCCACTCAAGACAGGGGCATCCAAGAGACCCAGTACTTC. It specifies CATQDRGIQETQYF.

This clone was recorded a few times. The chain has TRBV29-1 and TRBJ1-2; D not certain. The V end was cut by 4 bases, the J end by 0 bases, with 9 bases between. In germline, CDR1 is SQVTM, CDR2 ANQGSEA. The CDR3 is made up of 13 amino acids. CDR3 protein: CSVGRRSNYGYTF. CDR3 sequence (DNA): TGCAGCGTTGGGCGGAGATCTAACTATGGCTACACCTTC.

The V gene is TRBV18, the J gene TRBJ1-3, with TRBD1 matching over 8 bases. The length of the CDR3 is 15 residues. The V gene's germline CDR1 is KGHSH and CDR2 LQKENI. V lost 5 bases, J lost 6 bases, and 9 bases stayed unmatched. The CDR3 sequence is CASSGPSTGANTIYF. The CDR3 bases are TGTGCCAGCTCAGGCCCATCGACAGGGGCAAACACCATATATTTT. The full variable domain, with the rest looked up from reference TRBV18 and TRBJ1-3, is NAGVMQNPRHLVRRRGQEARLRCSPMKGHSHVYWYRQLPEEGLKFMVYLQKENIIDESGMPKERFSAEFPKEGPSILRIQQVVRGDSAAYFCASSGPSTGANTIYFGEGSWLTVV.

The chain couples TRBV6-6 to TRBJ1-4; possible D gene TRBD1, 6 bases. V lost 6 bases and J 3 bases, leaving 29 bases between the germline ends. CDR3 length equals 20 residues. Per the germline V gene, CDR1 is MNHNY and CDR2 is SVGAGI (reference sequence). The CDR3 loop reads CASSPDRPGSPGLANEKLFF. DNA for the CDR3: TGTGCCAGCAGCCCCGACAGGCCAGGCTCTCCCGGCTTGGCTAATGAAAAACTGTTTTTT.

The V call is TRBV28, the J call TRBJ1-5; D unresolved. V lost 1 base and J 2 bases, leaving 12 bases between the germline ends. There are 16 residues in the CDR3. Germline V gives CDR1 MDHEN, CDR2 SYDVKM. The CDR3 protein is CASSLFRVRGNQPQHF. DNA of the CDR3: TGTGCCAGCAGTTTATTCCGGGTCCGGGGCAATCAGCCCCAGCATTTT.

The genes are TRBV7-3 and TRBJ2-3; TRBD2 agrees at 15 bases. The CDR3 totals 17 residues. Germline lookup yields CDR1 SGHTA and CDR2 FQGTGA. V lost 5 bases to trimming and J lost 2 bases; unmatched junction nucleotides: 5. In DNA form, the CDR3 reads TGTGCCAGCAGCAACGGACTAGCGGGGGGGCCCACAGATACGCAGTATTTT. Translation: CASSNGLAGGPTDTQYF. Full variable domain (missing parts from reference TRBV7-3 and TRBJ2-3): GAGVSQTPSNKVTEKGKYVELRCDPISGHTALYWYRQSLGQGPEFLIYFQGTGAADDSGLPNDRFFAVRPEGSVSTLKIQRTERGDSAVYLCASSNGLAGGPTDTQYFGPGTRLTVL.

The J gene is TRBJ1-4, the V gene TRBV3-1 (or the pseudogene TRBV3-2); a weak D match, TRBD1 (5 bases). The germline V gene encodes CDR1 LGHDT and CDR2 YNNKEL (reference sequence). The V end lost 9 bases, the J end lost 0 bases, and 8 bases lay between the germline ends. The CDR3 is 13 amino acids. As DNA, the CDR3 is TGTGCCAGTTTAGGGGCAACTAATGAAAAACTGTTTTTT. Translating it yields CASLGATNEKLFF.

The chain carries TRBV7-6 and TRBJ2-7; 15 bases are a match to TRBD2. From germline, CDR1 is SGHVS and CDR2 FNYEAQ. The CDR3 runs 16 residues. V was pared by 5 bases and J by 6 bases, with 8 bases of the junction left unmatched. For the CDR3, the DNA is TGTGCCAGCAGCCGAACCGGGACTAGCGGGGGGCCCGAGCAGTACTTC. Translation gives CASSRTGTSGGPEQYF.

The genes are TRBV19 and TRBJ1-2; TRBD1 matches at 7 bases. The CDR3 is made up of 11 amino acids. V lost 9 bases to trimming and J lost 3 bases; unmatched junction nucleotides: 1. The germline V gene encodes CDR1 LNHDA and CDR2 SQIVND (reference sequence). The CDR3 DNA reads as TGTGCCAGCACAGGGGACTATGGCTACACCTTC. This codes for CASTGDYGYTF. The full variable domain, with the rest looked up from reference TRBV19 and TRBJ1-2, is DGGITQSPKYLFRKEGQNVTLSCEQNLNHDAMYWYRQDPGQGLRLIYYSQIVNDFQKGDIAEGYSVSREKKESFPLTVTSAQKNPTAFYLCASTGDYGYTFGSGTRLTVV.

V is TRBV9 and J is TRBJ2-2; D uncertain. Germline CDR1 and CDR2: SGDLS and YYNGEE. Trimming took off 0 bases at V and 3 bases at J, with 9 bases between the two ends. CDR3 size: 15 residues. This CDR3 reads CASSVGVRHTGELFF. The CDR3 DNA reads TGTGCCAGCAGCGTAGGTGTACGGCACACCGGGGAGCTGTTTTTT.

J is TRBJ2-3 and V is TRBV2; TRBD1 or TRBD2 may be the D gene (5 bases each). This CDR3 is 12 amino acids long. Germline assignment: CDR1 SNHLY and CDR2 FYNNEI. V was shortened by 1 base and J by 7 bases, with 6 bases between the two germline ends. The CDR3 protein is CASSEGGYTQYF. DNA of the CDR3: TGTGCCAGCAGTGAAGGGGGGTATACGCAGTATTTT. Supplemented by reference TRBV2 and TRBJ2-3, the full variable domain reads EPEVTQTPSHQVTQMGQEVILRCVPISNHLYFYWYRQILGQKVEFLVSFYNNEISEKSEIFDDQFSVERPDGSNFTLKIRSTKLEDSAMYFCASSEGGYTQYFGPGTRLTVL.

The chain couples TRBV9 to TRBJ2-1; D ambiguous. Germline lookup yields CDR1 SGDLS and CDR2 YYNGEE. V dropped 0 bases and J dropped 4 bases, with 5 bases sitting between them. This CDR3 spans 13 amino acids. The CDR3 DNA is TGTGCCAGCAGCGTAGGGAAGTACAATGAGCAGTTCTTC. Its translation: CASSVGKYNEQFF.

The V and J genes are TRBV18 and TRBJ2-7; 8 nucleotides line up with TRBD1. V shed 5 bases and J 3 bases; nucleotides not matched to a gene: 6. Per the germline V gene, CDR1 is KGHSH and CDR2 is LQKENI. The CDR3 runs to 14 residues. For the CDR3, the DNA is TGTGCCAGCTCAAAGACGACAGGGGACTACGAGCAGTACTTC. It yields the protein CASSKTTGDYEQYF.

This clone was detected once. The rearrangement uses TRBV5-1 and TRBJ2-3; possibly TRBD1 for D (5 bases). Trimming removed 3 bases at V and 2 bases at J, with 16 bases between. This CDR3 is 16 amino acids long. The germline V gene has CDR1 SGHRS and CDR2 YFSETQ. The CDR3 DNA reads TGCGCCAGCAGCTCGAATCAGGGTCTCGCCACAGATACGCAGTATTTT. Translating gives CASSSNQGLATDTQYF. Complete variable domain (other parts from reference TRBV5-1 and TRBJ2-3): KAGVTQTPRYLIKTRGQQVTLSCSPISGHRSVSWYQQTPGQGLQFLFEYFSETQRNKGNFPGRFSGRQFSNSRSEMNVSTLELGDSALYLCASSSNQGLATDTQYFGPGTRLTVL.

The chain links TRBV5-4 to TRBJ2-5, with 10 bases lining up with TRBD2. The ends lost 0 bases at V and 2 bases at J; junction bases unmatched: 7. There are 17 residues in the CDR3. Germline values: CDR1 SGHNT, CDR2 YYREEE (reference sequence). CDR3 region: CASSLGGTSALQETQYF. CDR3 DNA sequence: TGTGCCAGCAGCTTGGGGGGGACTAGCGCTTTGCAAGAGACCCAGTACTTC.

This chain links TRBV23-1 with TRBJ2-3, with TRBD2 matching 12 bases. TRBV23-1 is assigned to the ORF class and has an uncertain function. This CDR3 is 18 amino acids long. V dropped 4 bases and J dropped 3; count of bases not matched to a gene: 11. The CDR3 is CASSLLLCLAGGTDTQYF. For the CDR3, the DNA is TGCGCCAGCAGTCTCCTTCTCTGCCTAGCGGGGGGGACAGATACGCAGTATTTT.

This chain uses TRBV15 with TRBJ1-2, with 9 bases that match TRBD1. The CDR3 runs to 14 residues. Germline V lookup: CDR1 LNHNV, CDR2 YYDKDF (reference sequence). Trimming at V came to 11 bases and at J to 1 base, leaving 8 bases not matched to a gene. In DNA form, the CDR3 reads TGTGCCTCAAGGGACAGGGAGGGTAACTATGGCTACACCTTC. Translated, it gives CASRDREGNYGYTF.

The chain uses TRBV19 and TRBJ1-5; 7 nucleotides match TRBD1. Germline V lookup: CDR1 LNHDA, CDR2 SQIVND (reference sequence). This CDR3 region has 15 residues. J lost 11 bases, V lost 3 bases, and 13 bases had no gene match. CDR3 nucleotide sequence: TGTGCCAGTAGTATCGAGACAGGGCCCCAGGAAGCCCAGCATTTT. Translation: CASSIETGPQEAQHF.

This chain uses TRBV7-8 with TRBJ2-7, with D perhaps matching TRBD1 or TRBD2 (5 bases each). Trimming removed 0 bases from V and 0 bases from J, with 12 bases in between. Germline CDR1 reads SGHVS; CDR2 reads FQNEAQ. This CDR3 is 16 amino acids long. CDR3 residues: CASSLAGTGSSYEQYF. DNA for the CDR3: TGTGCCAGCAGCTTAGCTGGGACGGGGAGCTCCTACGAGCAGTACTTC.

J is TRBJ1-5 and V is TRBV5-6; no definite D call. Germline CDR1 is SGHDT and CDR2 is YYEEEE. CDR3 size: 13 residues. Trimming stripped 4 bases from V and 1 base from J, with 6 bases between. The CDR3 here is CASSPGSNQPQHF. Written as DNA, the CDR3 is TGTGCCAGCAGCCCGGGGAGCAATCAGCCCCAGCATTTT.

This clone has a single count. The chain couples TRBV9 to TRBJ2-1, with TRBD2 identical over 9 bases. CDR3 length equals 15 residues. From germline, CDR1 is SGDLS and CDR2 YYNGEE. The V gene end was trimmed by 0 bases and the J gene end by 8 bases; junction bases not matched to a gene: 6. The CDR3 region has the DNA TGTGCCAGCAGCGTAGTGTTAGCGGGGGTGGATGAGCAGTTCTTC. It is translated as CASSVVLAGVDEQFF.